These 24 T cell receptor beta chains originate from one sample sequenced in a study of blood T cell repertoires in COVID-19. Produced via immunoSEQ multiplex PCR; TCRdb's table is partial and in-frame only. The sample has 50,000 to 65,000 clones, approximately 91% seen once. The specimen was peripheral blood. These receptors were obtained from a man in his fifties with active COVID-19.

Turning to this clone: The junction departs from germline at one end; a sequencing error may be responsible. The V gene is TRBV3-1 (or the pseudogene TRBV3-2), the J gene TRBJ2-3; 7 nucleotides agree with TRBD2. Per the germline V gene, CDR1 is LGHDT and CDR2 is YNNKEL (reference sequence). The CDR3 runs 20 residues. As DNA, the CDR3 is TGTGCCAACAGCCAAGATGGGGTAGCGGGTCCCACTCTCCCTGCAGATACGCAGTATTTT. Its translation is CANSQDGVAGPTLPADTQYF.

This clone was found once. This chain links TRBV19 with TRBJ1-2; D ambiguous. Deletions cut 7 bases from V and 8 bases from J, with 23 bases between. This CDR3 contains 15 residues. From germline, CDR1 is LNHDA and CDR2 SQIVND (reference sequence). CDR3 residues: CASTPWEKQLGGYTF. DNA for the CDR3: TGTGCCAGTACCCCGTGGGAGAAACAGCTGGGAGGCTACACCTTC.

V and J are TRBV10-3 and TRBJ2-1; TRBD1 might be the D (5 bases). The CDR3 has 13 residues. The V gene lost 0 bases and the J gene lost 7 bases, with 7 bases spanning the gap. Germline V gives CDR1 ENHRY, CDR2 SYGVKD. The CDR3 reads CAISESTANEQFF. For the CDR3, the DNA is TGTGCCATCAGTGAGTCGACAGCAAATGAGCAGTTCTTC.

This chain uses TRBV14 with TRBJ2-3; 12 bases line up with TRBD2. The CDR3 covers 15 residues. Trimming removed 4 bases from V and 3 bases from J; junction bases left unmatched: 2. CDR1 is SGHDN, CDR2 FVKESK, per germline. DNA of the CDR3: TGTGCCAGCAGCCCGACTAGCGGGGGAACAGATACGCAGTATTTT. Its translation: CASSPTSGGTDTQYF.

The chain employs TRBV10-3 and TRBJ1-1, with D possibly TRBD1 on 5 matching bases. The CDR3 contains 14 residues. CDR1 and CDR2 (germline): ENHRY, SYGVKD. Trimming removed 6 bases at V and 1 base at J, with 12 bases between. Here the CDR3 DNA reads TGTGCCATCAGGAAACGGGACTCGAACACTGAAGCTTTCTTT. Translating gives CAIRKRDSNTEAFF.

The J gene is TRBJ2-3, the V gene TRBV7-9; D remains unclear. The CDR3 is 13 residues long. Trimming removed 5 bases at V and 0 bases at J, with 6 bases between. Germline CDR1 and CDR2: SEHNR and FQNEAQ (reference sequence). CDR3 loop: CASSATSTDTQYF. The CDR3 region has the DNA TGTGCCAGCAGCGCGACTAGCACAGATACGCAGTATTTT.

This clone was seen only a few times. The rearrangement joins TRBV12-3 or TRBV12-4 to TRBJ1-1; D is unclear. CDR3 length equals 11 residues. Trimming removed 1 base from V and 10 bases from J, with 7 bases in between. Written as DNA, the CDR3 is TGTGCCAGCAGTTTAGAATTTCGAGCTTTCTTT. Its protein product is CASSLEFRAFF.

The chain couples TRBV6-2 or TRBV6-3 to TRBJ2-7; 10 bases agree with TRBD1. V gave up 7 bases and J gave up 7 bases; unmatched junction bases: 10. Per germline, CDR1 MNHEY and CDR2 SVGEGT. This CDR3 is 14 amino acids long. The CDR3 loop is CASTPPGQGKEQYF. The CDR3 nucleotides read TGTGCCAGCACCCCCCCGGGACAGGGGAAGGAGCAGTACTTC.

The chain has TRBV14 and TRBJ2-7, with D perhaps TRBD2 (6 bases). This CDR3 comprises 16 residues. Germline loops: CDR1 SGHDN, CDR2 FVKESK. The V and J ends lost 4 bases and 4 bases respectively, with 20 bases between them. CDR3 bases: TGTGCCAGCAGCCCTCAGTTGGGGGGTACGGGGTACGAGCAGTACTTC. This sequence encodes CASSPQLGGTGYEQYF.

This chain uses TRBV5-4 with TRBJ1-1; possibly TRBD1 for D (6 bases). The CDR3 sequence is 16 residues long. The ends were cut back, 1 base at V and 3 bases at J, with 16 bases in the middle. Germline values: CDR1 SGHNT, CDR2 YYREEE (reference sequence). This CDR3 is CASSLRQGGGDTEAFF. In DNA, the CDR3 is TGTGCCAGCAGCTTGAGGCAGGGAGGGGGGGACACTGAAGCTTTCTTT.

This chain connects TRBV5-1 to TRBJ2-3; 7 nucleotides line up with TRBD2. After removal of 6 bases from V and 0 bases from J, the junction contained 7 bases not matched to a gene. Germline CDR1 reads SGHRS; CDR2 reads YFSETQ. The CDR3 is 15 amino acids. The DNA of the CDR3 is TGCGCCAGCACTCCTAGCGGTTATAGCACAGATACGCAGTATTTT. Protein sequence: CASTPSGYSTDTQYF.

The chain links TRBV10-3 to TRBJ2-5, with 8 positions matching TRBD2. V dropped 10 bases and J dropped 2; count of bases not matched to a gene: 12. The germline V gene has CDR1 ENHRY and CDR2 SYGVKD. This CDR3 spans 15 amino acids. Written as DNA, the CDR3 is TGTGCCACCTCTCCGGGACTAGAGGGTCAAGAGACCCAGTACTTC. As protein: CATSPGLEGQETQYF.

The V gene is TRBV4-2, the J gene TRBJ1-6; no definite D call. The CDR3 runs to 14 residues. Trimming removed 0 bases at V and 10 bases at J, with 10 bases between. The germline gives CDR1 LGHNA, CDR2 YNFKEQ. The CDR3 loop is CASSQEVRASPLHF. In nucleotides, the CDR3 is TGTGCCAGCAGCCAAGAAGTGAGGGCCTCACCCCTCCACTTT.

The chain joins TRBV5-1 to TRBJ2-1; 7 bases fit TRBD1. Germline V lookup: CDR1 SGHRS, CDR2 YFSETQ. Trimming cost V 0 bases and J 7 bases; bases outside gene matches: 13. The CDR3 loop spans 17 amino acids. Here the CDR3 reads CASSLVLTGFQANEQFF. Written as DNA, the CDR3 is TGCGCCAGCAGCTTGGTCCTGACAGGGTTCCAGGCGAATGAGCAGTTCTTC.

This clone was seen once. The V call is TRBV29-1, the J call TRBJ1-1; no firm D call. The V end lost 3 bases, the J end lost 4 bases, and 15 bases lay between the germline ends. This CDR3 comprises 14 residues. Germline V CDR1 and CDR2: SQVTM, ANQGSEA. The CDR3 protein is CSVDPRRGPTEAFF. Here the CDR3 DNA reads TGCAGCGTTGATCCGAGGCGGGGTCCCACTGAAGCTTTCTTT. Full variable domain (remainder filled in from reference TRBV29-1 and TRBJ1-1): SAVISQKPSRDICQRGTSLTIQCQVDSQVTMMFWYRQQPGQSLTLIATANQGSEATYESGFVIDKFPISRPNLTFSTLTVSNMSPEDSSIYLCSVDPRRGPTEAFFGQGTRLTVV.

The V and J genes are TRBV19 and TRBJ1-2; the D is unclear. CDR1 is LNHDA and CDR2 is SQIVND in the germline V gene (reference sequence). V was clipped by 3 bases and J by 7 bases, with 15 bases between them. CDR3 length: 14 amino acids. In DNA form, the CDR3 reads TGTGCCAGTAGTATTATGTTGAGTGTGAGTGGCTACACCTTC. This encodes CASSIMLSVSGYTF.

The chain uses TRBV27 and TRBJ1-2; TRBD1 matches at 11 bases. Germline CDR1 reads MNHEY; CDR2 reads SMNVEV (reference sequence). The CDR3 runs to 16 residues. V lost 2 bases, J lost 7 bases, and 9 bases stayed unmatched. This CDR3 reads CASSLMPGQGGLGYTF. The CDR3 bases are TGTGCCAGCAGTTTAATGCCGGGACAGGGGGGCCTTGGCTACACCTTC.

CDR3 protein: CASSYSFAGENTEAFF. CDR3 sequence (DNA): TGTGCCAGCAGTTACTCGTTTGCAGGGGAGAACACTGAAGCTTTCTTT. This chain joins TRBV6-6 and TRBJ1-1; possibly TRBD1 for D (6 bases). CDR1 is MNHNY, CDR2 SVGAGI, per germline (reference sequence). CDR3 length: 16 residues. Between the trimmed V and J ends, which lost 0 bases and 1 base, there was a span of 12 bases.

This clone was observed a few times. The V and J genes are TRBV11-2 and TRBJ2-3, with 8 bases identical to TRBD2. This CDR3 contains 15 residues. Trimming at V came to 5 bases and at J to 4 bases, leaving 8 bases not matched to a gene. Germline V lookup: CDR1 SGHAT, CDR2 FQNNGV. The CDR3: CASSRNAGGADTQYF. In DNA, the CDR3 is TGTGCCAGCAGCCGCAACGCCGGGGGGGCAGATACGCAGTATTTT.

The gene calls are TRBV5-1 and TRBJ2-3; 8 bases fit TRBD1. V was pared by 3 bases and J by 5 bases, with 5 bases of the junction left unmatched. Per the germline V gene, CDR1 is SGHRS and CDR2 is YFSETQ. This CDR3 is built from 14 residues. The CDR3 region has the DNA TGCGCCAGCAGCTCCGGACAGGGTAGAGATACGCAGTATTTT. Protein: CASSSGQGRDTQYF.

This clone was detected only a few times. The V gene is TRBV7-9, the J gene TRBJ1-5; D not certain. Trimming shortened V by 2 bases and J by 0 bases, and 5 bases separated the two germline ends. This CDR3 comprises 14 residues. Germline V gives CDR1 SEHNR, CDR2 FQNEAQ (reference sequence). The CDR3 protein is CASSLRDSNQPQHF. DNA of the CDR3: TGTGCCAGCAGCTTAAGAGATAGCAATCAGCCCCAGCATTTT. Filled out from reference TRBV7-9 and TRBJ1-5, the complete variable domain reads DTGVSQNPRHKITKRGQNVTFRCDPISEHNRLYWYRQTLGQGPEFLTYFQNEAQLEKSRLLSDRFSAERPKGSFSTLEIQRTEQGDSAMYLCASSLRDSNQPQHFGDGTRLSIL.

The rearrangement joins TRBV7-2 to TRBJ1-6, with 9 bases that match TRBD1. V lost 5 bases, J lost 7 bases, and 18 bases stayed unmatched. Germline CDR1 and CDR2: SGHTA and FQGNSA. The length of the CDR3 is 19 residues. In DNA form, the CDR3 reads TGTGCCAGCAGCCTTAAACAGGGGGCCCGCAGCGTTTTAAATTCACCCCTCCACTTT. Its protein product is CASSLKQGARSVLNSPLHF.

This clone was counted a single time. The CDR3 DNA reads as TGTGCCAGTAGTACCCACATGACAGGGGGCGCGCAAGGCTACACCTTC. Encoded protein: CASSTHMTGGAQGYTF. This chain uses TRBV19 with TRBJ1-2; 10 nucleotides line up with TRBD1. Trimming took 4 bases from V and 8 from J; bases not matched to a gene: 13. In germline, CDR1 is LNHDA, CDR2 SQIVND (reference sequence). CDR3 length: 16 residues. The complete variable domain, with remaining parts taken from reference TRBV19 and TRBJ1-2, reads DGGITQSPKYLFRKEGQNVTLSCEQNLNHDAMYWYRQDPGQGLRLIYYSQIVNDFQKGDIAEGYSVSREKKESFPLTVTSAQKNPTAFYLCASSTHMTGGAQGYTFGSGTRLTVV.

Remarks on this clone: Distinct nucleotide sequences in the sample also encode this CDR3. This sequence joins TRBV5-1 and TRBJ2-5; D remains ambiguous. The V and J ends lost 1 base and 3 bases respectively, with 4 bases between them. Germline V lookup: CDR1 SGHRS, CDR2 YFSETQ. The CDR3 is 12 residues long. The CDR3 is CASSLREETQYF. The CDR3 nucleotides are TGCGCCAGCAGCTTGAGAGAAGAGACCCAGTACTTC.